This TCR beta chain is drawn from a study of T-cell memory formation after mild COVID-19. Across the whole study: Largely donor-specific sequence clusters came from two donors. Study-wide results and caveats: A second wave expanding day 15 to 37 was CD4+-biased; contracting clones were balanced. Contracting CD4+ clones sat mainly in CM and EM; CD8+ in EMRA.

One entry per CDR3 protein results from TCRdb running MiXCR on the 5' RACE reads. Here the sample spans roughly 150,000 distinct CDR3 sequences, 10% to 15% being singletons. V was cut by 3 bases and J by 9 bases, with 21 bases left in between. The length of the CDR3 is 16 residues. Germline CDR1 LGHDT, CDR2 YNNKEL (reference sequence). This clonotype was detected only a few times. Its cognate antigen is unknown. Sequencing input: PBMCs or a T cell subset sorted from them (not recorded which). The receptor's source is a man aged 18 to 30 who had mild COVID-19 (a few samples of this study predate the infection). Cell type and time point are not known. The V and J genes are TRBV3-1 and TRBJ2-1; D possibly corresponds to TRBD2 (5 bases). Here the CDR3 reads CASSQEPGFSRGEQFF. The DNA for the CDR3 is TGTGCCAGCAGCCAGGAACCGGGATTTAGCCGCGGTGAGCAGTTCTTC.